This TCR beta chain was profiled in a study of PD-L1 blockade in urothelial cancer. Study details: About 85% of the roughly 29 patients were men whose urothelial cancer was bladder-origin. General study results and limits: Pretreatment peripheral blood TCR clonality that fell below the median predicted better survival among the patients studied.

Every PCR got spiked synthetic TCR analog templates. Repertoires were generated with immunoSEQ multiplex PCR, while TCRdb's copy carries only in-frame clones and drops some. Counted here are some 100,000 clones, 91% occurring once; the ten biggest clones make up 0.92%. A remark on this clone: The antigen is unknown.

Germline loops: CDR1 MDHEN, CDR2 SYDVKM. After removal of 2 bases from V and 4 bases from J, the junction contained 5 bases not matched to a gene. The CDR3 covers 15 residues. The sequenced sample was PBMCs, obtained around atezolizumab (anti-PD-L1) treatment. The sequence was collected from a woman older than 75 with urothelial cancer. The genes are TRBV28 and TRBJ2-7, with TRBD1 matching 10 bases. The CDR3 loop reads CASSLRQGAKYEQYF. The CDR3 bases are TGTGCCAGCAGTTTACGACAGGGGGCTAAGTACGAGCAGTACTTC.